The present entry profiles one TCR beta chain with its context. The source of the sample is a study of Graves' ophthalmopathy and Graves' hyperthyroidism. The V end was cut by 5 bases, the J end by 4 bases, with 14 bases between. This CDR3 region has 13 residues. CDR1 is DFQATT and CDR2 is SNEGSKA in the germline V gene (reference sequence). Amplification targeted the TCR beta CDR3 regions, with RNA transcripts as the source material. Investigators did first-round RT-PCR with HTBI primers, then second-round multiplex PCR. TCRdb ran MiXCR on the multiplex PCR reads and lists one entry per CDR3 protein. The data contain over a million distinct CDR3 sequences, 35% to 40% of them singletons.

The origin of this receptor is an adult man with Graves' hyperthyroidism. The sequenced material came from peripheral blood or thyroid tissue (not recorded which). V gene TRBV20-1 combines with J gene TRBJ2-5, with a tentative D call TRBD1 (6 bases). The CDR3 loop is CSAPQGRSETQYF. The CDR3 nucleotides are TGCAGTGCTCCTCAGGGGCGGTCAGAGACCCAGTACTTC.